One sample yielded the 32 T cell receptor beta chains listed below, sequenced in a study of blood T cells in healthy people across ages. For the second PCR, which ran for about 7 to 11 cycles, a sample-barcoded 5' primer and a J-beta primer mix were used. Each CDR3 protein gets one entry after TCRdb re-called the 5' RACE reads with MiXCR. The repertoire includes 1.5 million to 1.8 million distinct CDR3 sequences, about 45% of them detected once, and more than 4% sits in the top ten. Sequencing was done on a sample of blood. The receptors derive from a woman aged 18-30 years in good health.

The rearrangement links TRBV2 to TRBJ1-5; 8 nucleotides match TRBD1. This CDR3 spans 14 amino acids. CDR1 is SNHLY and CDR2 is FYNNEI in the germline V gene. V lost 5 bases, J lost 8 bases, and 8 bases stayed unmatched. The CDR3 nucleotides read TGTGCCAGCAGTAATAACGGACAGGGCGAGCCCCAGCATTTT. Its protein is CASSNNGQGEPQHF.

As for this clonotype: A junction boundary mismatches the germline segment, possibly from a read error. The rearrangement uses TRBV2 and TRBJ2-2; 8 bases are shared with TRBD1. From germline, CDR1 is SNHLY and CDR2 FYNNEI. This CDR3 has 15 amino acids. CDR3: CVSTLGQANTGELFF. The CDR3 DNA reads TGTGTCAGCACCCTGGGACAGGCGAACACCGGGGAGCTGTTTTTT.

The chain recombines TRBV25-1 with TRBJ2-7; TRBD2 matches 8 bases. The DNA matches TRBJ2-5 better at its end, which makes the J call doubtful. Germline-derived CDR1 and CDR2 are MGHDK and SYGVNS. The length of the CDR3 is 14 residues. CDR3 sequence: CASSERRGVETQYF. The CDR3 region has the DNA TGTGCCAGCAGTGAACGGCGGGGGGTGGAGACCCAGTACTTC.

The chain carries TRBV7-2 and TRBJ2-1; no definite D call. The germline CDR1 and CDR2 sequences are SGHTA and FQGNSA. CDR3 length: 12 residues. The V end lost 3 bases, the J end lost 7 bases, and 7 bases lay between the germline ends. The CDR3 loop is CASSLVQNEQFF. In nucleotides, the CDR3 is TGTGCCAGCAGCTTGGTCCAAAATGAGCAGTTCTTC.

This clonotype appeared a single time. A junction end diverges from the germline sequence, so it may reflect a read error. The chain is built from TRBV5-1 and TRBJ1-2; 7 bases are a match to TRBD1. The CDR3 totals 13 residues. CDR1 and CDR2 from the germline V gene are SGHRS and YFSETQ. As DNA, the CDR3 is TGCGCCAGCAGCTTTGGTCAGGGGGATGGCCACACCTTC. It specifies CASSFGQGDGHTF. The whole variable domain, remainder taken from reference TRBV5-1 and TRBJ1-2, is KAGVTQTPRYLIKTRGQQVTLSCSPISGHRSVSWYQQTPGQGLQFLFEYFSETQRNKGNFPGRFSGRQFSNSRSEMNVSTLELGDSALYLCASSFGQGDGHTFGSGTRLTVV.

V gene TRBV7-2 combines with J gene TRBJ1-2; TRBD1 matches 10 bases. Germline trimming cut 7 bases from V and 4 bases from J; bases unmatched to any gene: 3. Germline V gives CDR1 SGHTA, CDR2 FQGNSA. The CDR3 has 13 residues. Here the CDR3 DNA reads TGTGCCAGCACCAGGGACAGGGGCTATGGCTACACCTTC. Translation gives CASTRDRGYGYTF.

The J gene is TRBJ1-2, the V gene TRBV7-9; 8 positions agree with TRBD1. This CDR3 is built from 16 residues. The V segment lost 6 bases and the J segment 5 bases; nucleotides outside the gene matches: 14. Germline V gene sequence: CDR1 SEHNR, CDR2 FQNEAQ (reference sequence). CDR3 residues: CASRTHGAQGAYGYTF. The DNA for the CDR3 is TGTGCCAGCAGAACCCACGGGGCCCAGGGGGCTTATGGCTACACCTTC. The variable domain in full, with the rest retrieved from reference TRBV7-9 and TRBJ1-2, is DTGVSQNPRHKITKRGQNVTFRCDPISEHNRLYWYRQTLGQGPEFLTYFQNEAQLEKSRLLSDRFSAERPKGSFSTLEIQRTEQGDSAMYLCASRTHGAQGAYGYTFGSGTRLTVV.

In this sample, this clonotype turned up a few times. V and J are TRBV7-9 and TRBJ2-7; D might be TRBD1 or TRBD2, each matching 6 bases. The germline V and J ends were trimmed by 4 bases and 6 bases, with 16 bases remaining between them. The CDR3 has 14 residues. Germline loops: CDR1 SEHNR, CDR2 FQNEAQ (reference sequence). This CDR3 reads CASSSAPRGLEQYF. Here the CDR3 DNA reads TGTGCCAGCAGCTCCGCTCCCAGGGGACTCGAGCAGTACTTC.

CDR3 region: CASSYGAGQGTNEQFF. In DNA form, the CDR3 reads TGTGCCAGCAGTTACGGAGCGGGACAGGGGACTAATGAGCAGTTCTTC. The gene calls are TRBV6-5 and TRBJ2-1; TRBD1 agrees at 10 bases. The J segment lost 7 bases and the V segment lost 2 bases, leaving 8 bases of the junction unmatched. This CDR3 comprises 16 residues. Per the germline V gene, CDR1 is MNHEY and CDR2 is SVGAGI.

The V call is TRBV12-3 or TRBV12-4, the J call TRBJ2-2, with D unclear. Trimming shortened V by 3 bases and J by 5 bases, and 10 bases separated the two germline ends. The CDR3 has 14 amino acids. The CDR3 sequence: CASSFGSETGELFF. The CDR3, as DNA: TGTGCCAGCAGTTTTGGTAGTGAGACCGGGGAGCTGTTTTTT.

This clonotype has more than one count but fewer than ten. The V gene is TRBV30, the J gene TRBJ1-1; D is undetermined. V was pared by 4 bases and J by 5 bases, with 11 bases between. Germline V gives CDR1 GTSNPN, CDR2 SVGIG (reference sequence). CDR3 length: 12 residues. The CDR3 reads CAWIPAATEAFF. The CDR3 DNA follows: TGTGCCTGGATTCCAGCCGCAACTGAAGCTTTCTTT.

This chain links TRBV2 with TRBJ2-7; TRBD1 aligns across 7 bases. The CDR3 sequence is 17 residues long. V dropped 1 base and J dropped 4; count of bases not matched to a gene: 13. Germline CDR1 SNHLY, CDR2 FYNNEI. CDR3 residues: CASSEVGGRDTGYEQYF. The CDR3 DNA reads as TGTGCCAGCAGTGAAGTAGGGGGCAGGGATACTGGATACGAGCAGTACTTC.

With regard to this clonotype: Compared with germline, one end of the junction differs, possibly owing to a read error. This chain links TRBV20-1 with TRBJ2-1, with D possibly called TRBD1 or TRBD2 (5 bases each). The J call could be wrong; TRBJ2-7 is a better fit for the DNA end. The CDR3 is made up of 13 amino acids. Germline V CDR1 and CDR2: DFQATT, SNEGSKA (reference sequence). The CDR3 sequence is CSARGVLVNEQYF. The CDR3 coding sequence is TGCAGTGCCAGAGGGGTCCTAGTCAATGAGCAGTACTTC.

The chain employs TRBV24-1 and TRBJ2-3; D possibly matches TRBD1 or TRBD2 (6 bases each). Germline-derived CDR1 and CDR2 are KGHDR and SFDVKD. The germline V and J ends were trimmed by 6 bases and 4 bases, with 13 bases remaining between them. The length of the CDR3 is 14 residues. Here the CDR3 DNA reads TGTGCCACCAGTATCGGGGGCCGGTCAGATACGCAGTATTTT. Encoded protein: CATSIGGRSDTQYF.

Only a few counts were recorded for this clonotype. The rearrangement joins TRBV20-1 to TRBJ2-7, with TRBD2 identical over 11 bases. CDR3 length equals 13 residues. J was trimmed by 3 bases and V by 6 bases; bases with no gene match: 4. Germline V CDR1 and CDR2: DFQATT, SNEGSKA (reference sequence). In DNA form, the CDR3 reads TGCAGTGCGGCGACTAGCGGGGACTACGAGCAGTACTTC. This gives the protein CSAATSGDYEQYF.

This chain connects TRBV7-8 to TRBJ2-3, with 8 positions matching TRBD1. This CDR3 is built from 16 residues. V lost 2 bases to trimming and J lost 6 bases; unmatched junction nucleotides: 10. Germline-derived CDR1 and CDR2 are SGHVS and FQNEAQ. CDR3 loop: CASSLYTRGREDTQYF. In nucleotides, the CDR3 is TGTGCCAGCAGCTTATACACCAGGGGGCGCGAGGATACGCAGTATTTT.

This clonotype was detected only once. The chain couples TRBV30 to TRBJ1-3, with D unresolved. The CDR3 is 13 residues long. The germline V gene has CDR1 GTSNPN and CDR2 SVGIG (reference sequence). The ends were cut back, 5 bases at V and 4 bases at J, with 12 bases in the middle. The CDR3 DNA follows: TGTGCCTGGGACCCCCGGGGAGGAAACACCATATATTTT. Translating it yields CAWDPRGGNTIYF.

This clonotype was found many times. The rearrangement links TRBV12-3 or TRBV12-4 to TRBJ2-1; D ambiguous. The CDR3 contains 13 residues. V gave up 2 bases and J gave up 5 bases, with 7 bases separating them. The CDR3 here is CASSLRVNNEQFF. The CDR3 coding sequence is TGTGCCAGCAGTTTAAGGGTGAACAATGAGCAGTTCTTC.

This clonotype has more than one count but fewer than ten. V gene TRBV4-1 combines with J gene TRBJ2-5, with 7 positions matching TRBD2. Germline V lookup: CDR1 MGHRA, CDR2 YSYEKL. V lost 0 bases to trimming and J lost 1 base; unmatched junction nucleotides: 8. The CDR3 spans 17 residues. The CDR3 bases are TGCGCCAGCAGCCAAGATCCTCGGGACTACTCCCAAGAGACCCAGTACTTC. Translated: CASSQDPRDYSQETQYF.

This clonotype was seen a few times. V usage is TRBV11-1 and J usage is TRBJ1-1; D might be TRBD1 (6 bases). V was cut by 1 base and J by 0 bases, with 9 bases left in between. CDR1 and CDR2 from the germline V gene are SGHAT and FQDESV (reference sequence). The CDR3 totals 15 residues. For the CDR3, the DNA is TGTGCCAGCAGCTTAGAAGGGACAATGAACACTGAAGCTTTCTTT. As protein: CASSLEGTMNTEAFF. The entire variable domain, with the rest obtained from reference TRBV11-1 and TRBJ1-1, is as follows: EAEVAQSPRYKITEKSQAVAFWCDPISGHATLYWYRQILGQGPELLVQFQDESVVDDSQLPKDRFSAERLKGVDSTLKIQPAELGDSAMYLCASSLEGTMNTEAFFGQGTRLTVV.

This CDR3 reads CSVEPYGSYNEQFF. The DNA for the CDR3 is TGCAGCGTTGAACCCTACGGCTCCTACAATGAGCAGTTCTTC. The gene calls are TRBV29-1 and TRBJ2-1; D is unresolved. This CDR3 region has 14 residues. In germline, CDR1 is SQVTM, CDR2 ANQGSEA. V gave up 2 bases and J gave up 0 bases, with 8 bases separating them.

This clonotype was detected a few times. CDR3 in amino acids: CASSPSSGQPQHF. The DNA of the CDR3 is TGTGCCAGCAGCCCCTCCAGCGGACAGCCCCAGCATTTT. The chain recombines TRBV9 with TRBJ1-5; D unresolved. Trimming removed 4 bases at V and 7 bases at J, with 12 bases between. CDR1 is SGDLS and CDR2 is YYNGEE in the germline V gene. CDR3 length: 13 residues. Filled out from reference TRBV9 and TRBJ1-5, the complete variable domain reads DSGVTQTPKHLITATGQRVTLRCSPRSGDLSVYWYQQSLDQGLQFLIQYYNGEERAKGNILERFSAQQFPDLHSELNLSSLELGDSALYFCASSPSSGQPQHFGDGTRLSIL.

With respect to this clonotype: The junction shows a germline mismatch at one end, possibly a read error. The chain is built from TRBV12-3 or TRBV12-4 and TRBJ2-3; 7 positions match TRBD2. This CDR3 is 14 amino acids long. The CDR3 region is CVSSRLAPPDTQYF. For the CDR3, the DNA is TGTGTCAGCAGCCGACTAGCTCCCCCAGATACGCAGTATTTT.

This clonotype came up a few times. The chain combines TRBV28 with TRBJ1-4, with D perhaps TRBD1 (6 bases). V dropped 6 bases and J dropped 7 bases, with 15 bases sitting between them. CDR1 and CDR2 from the germline V gene are MDHEN and SYDVKM. The CDR3 loop spans 14 amino acids. DNA for the CDR3: TGTGCCAGCAGATTACCAGGGGCTGGTGAAAAACTGTTTTTT. Its protein product is CASRLPGAGEKLFF.

The genes are TRBV19 and TRBJ2-1, with D hard to call. V was clipped by 8 bases and J by 5 bases, with 16 bases between them. Germline-derived CDR1 and CDR2 are LNHDA and SQIVND (reference sequence). This CDR3 has 14 amino acids. CDR3 DNA: TGTGCCAGTGGTCGGGCCAAGCCCGACAATGAGCAGTTCTTC. This translates into CASGRAKPDNEQFF. Variable domain in full (rest from reference TRBV19 and TRBJ2-1): DGGITQSPKYLFRKEGQNVTLSCEQNLNHDAMYWYRQDPGQGLRLIYYSQIVNDFQKGDIAEGYSVSREKKESFPLTVTSAQKNPTAFYLCASGRAKPDNEQFFGPGTRLTVL.

This clonotype was seen more than once but under ten times. CDR3 nucleotides: TGTGCCAGCAGGTCCGGGGCTAGCGGGAGGAATGAGCAGTTCTTC. It specifies CASRSGASGRNEQFF. The V and J genes are TRBV5-4 and TRBJ2-1, with 11 bases fitting TRBD2. Germline V lookup: CDR1 SGHNT, CDR2 YYREEE (reference sequence). V lost 5 bases, J lost 7 bases, and 8 bases stayed unmatched. This CDR3 contains 15 residues. The full variable domain, rest sourced from reference TRBV5-4 and TRBJ2-1, is ETGVTQSPTHLIKTRGQQVTLRCSSQSGHNTVSWYQQALGQGPQFIFQYYREEENGRGNFPPRFSGLQFPNYSSELNVNALELDDSALYLCASRSGASGRNEQFFGPGTRLTVL.

The V and J genes are TRBV12-5 and TRBJ1-1; 7 bases match TRBD1. Germline V lookup: CDR1 LGHNT, CDR2 FRNRAP. The trim removed 9 bases at V and 1 base at J, leaving 5 bases unmatched. CDR3 length: 13 residues. This CDR3 reads CASAWTGNTEAFF. The CDR3 nucleotides read TGTGCTAGCGCATGGACAGGGAACACTGAAGCTTTCTTT.

This chain joins TRBV20-1 and TRBJ2-5, with 7 nucleotides matching TRBD2. V was pared by 7 bases and J by 5 bases, with 10 bases of the junction left unmatched. The CDR3 length is 13 residues. Germline V gene sequence: CDR1 DFQATT, CDR2 SNEGSKA (reference sequence). CDR3 DNA: TGCAGTGTCAGAGAGGCGGGAGCGGAGACCCAGTACTTC. Its translation: CSVREAGAETQYF.

In this sample, this clonotype turned up a few times. The chain has TRBV6-5 and TRBJ1-2; tentative D call: TRBD1 (5 bases). CDR3 length: 16 residues. Germline CDR1 is MNHEY and CDR2 is SVGAGI. The germline V and J ends were trimmed by 0 bases and 6 bases, with 17 bases remaining between them. The DNA of the CDR3 is TGTGCCAGCAGTTACTCAGTGGGGCAGGGTATGAATGGCTACACCTTC. Protein sequence: CASSYSVGQGMNGYTF.

The V and J genes are TRBV4-1 and TRBJ1-2; no definite D call. This CDR3 has 14 residues. Germline V lookup: CDR1 MGHRA, CDR2 YSYEKL. The V end was cut by 3 bases, the J end by 4 bases, with 12 bases between. This chain's CDR3 is CASSQSRLGYGYTF. The DNA of the CDR3 is TGCGCCAGCAGCCAGTCTCGTCTAGGCTATGGCTACACCTTC.

This chain's CDR3 is CASSPDTTYEQYF. In DNA form, the CDR3 reads TGTGCCAGCAGCCCTGACACCACCTACGAGCAGTACTTC. The chain is built from TRBV13 and TRBJ2-7; D remains ambiguous. The CDR3 is 13 amino acids. The germline V gene encodes CDR1 PRHDT and CDR2 FYEKMQ (reference sequence). Trimming stripped 5 bases from V and 2 bases from J, with 10 bases between.

The genes are TRBV6-5 and TRBJ1-1; 7 positions agree with TRBD1. Per germline, CDR1 MNHEY and CDR2 SVGAGI. With V trimmed by 5 bases and J by 11 bases, 14 bases remained unmatched. This CDR3 comprises 14 residues. The CDR3, as DNA: TGTGCCAGCAGTCCCAGGGACAGATCGGATCGGGCTTTCTTT. This encodes CASSPRDRSDRAFF.